Below, one T cell receptor (beta chain) is given with its context. The entry originates in a study of blood T cell repertoires in COVID-19. V was clipped by 7 bases and J by 7 bases; unmatched bases: 15. The CDR3 extends over 15 amino acids. Per the germline V gene, CDR1 is SEHNR and CDR2 is FQNEAQ (reference sequence). TCRdb's copy holds only in-frame clones and misses some; the assay was immunoSEQ multiplex PCR. The sample holds hundreds of thousands of clones, less than 85% seen once. The TCR sequence derives from a woman aged 30 to 39 who had been exposed to COVID-19. The sequenced material came from PBMCs or T cells enriched from blood (not recorded which). V gene TRBV7-9 combines with J gene TRBJ1-1; the match to TRBD1 covers 7 bases. The CDR3 sequence is CASNSRQGRRVEAFF. In DNA, the CDR3 is TGTGCCAGCAACTCAAGACAGGGTCGACGTGTTGAAGCTTTCTTT.